This T cell receptor (beta chain) was obtained from a study of brain T cells in children with intractable seizures. Study-wide results and limits: Only CDR3 sequence similarity suggested viral specificity, without known HCMV serostatus.

The protocol was immunoSEQ multiplex PCR, while the TCRdb copy is restricted to in-frame clones and leaves out a portion. The sample lists 100,000 to 120,000 clones, 94% occurring once. On this clone itself: Its antigen is as yet unknown.

Only cases whose brain tissue showed the highest T cell transcript signatures were sequenced. CDR1 is SGHAT and CDR2 is FQNNGV in the germline V gene. Between the trimmed V and J ends, which lost 0 bases and 5 bases, there was a span of 10 bases. The CDR3 sequence is 14 residues long. The source is a boy in the first two years of life with hemimegalencephaly and intractable seizures. The input for sequencing was peripheral blood, taken at surgery. The J gene is TRBJ1-1, the V gene TRBV11-2; possibly TRBD1 for D (5 bases). CDR3 loop: CASSLDGGRTEAFF. In DNA, the CDR3 is TGTGCCAGCAGCTTAGACGGGGGACGGACTGAAGCTTTCTTT.